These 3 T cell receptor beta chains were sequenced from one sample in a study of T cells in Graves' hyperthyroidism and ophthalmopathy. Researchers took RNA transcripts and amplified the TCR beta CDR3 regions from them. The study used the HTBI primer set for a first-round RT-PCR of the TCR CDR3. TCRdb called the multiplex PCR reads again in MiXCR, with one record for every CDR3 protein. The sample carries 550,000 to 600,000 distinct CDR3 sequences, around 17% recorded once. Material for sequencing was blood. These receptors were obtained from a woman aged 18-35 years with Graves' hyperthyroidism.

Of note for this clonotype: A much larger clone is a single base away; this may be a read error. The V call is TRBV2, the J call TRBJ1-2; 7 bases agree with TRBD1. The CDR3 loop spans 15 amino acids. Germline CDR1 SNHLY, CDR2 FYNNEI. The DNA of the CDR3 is TGTGCCGGCAGTGAATGGGGGACAGCGACCTATGGCTACACCTTC. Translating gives CAGSEWGTATYGYTF.

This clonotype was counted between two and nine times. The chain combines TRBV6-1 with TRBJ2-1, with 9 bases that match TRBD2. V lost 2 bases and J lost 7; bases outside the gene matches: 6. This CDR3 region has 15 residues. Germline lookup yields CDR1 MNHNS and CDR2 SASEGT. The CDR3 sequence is CASSELVAGANEQFF. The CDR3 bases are TGTGCCAGCAGTGAACTGGTAGCGGGAGCGAATGAGCAGTTCTTC.

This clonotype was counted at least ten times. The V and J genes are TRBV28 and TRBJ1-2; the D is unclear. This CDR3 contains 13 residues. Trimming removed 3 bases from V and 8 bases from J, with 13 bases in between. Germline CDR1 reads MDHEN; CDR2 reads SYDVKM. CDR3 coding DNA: TGTGCCAGCAGTTTGACCACTCGGGCGGGCTACACCTTC. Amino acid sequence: CASSLTTRAGYTF.